Listed below are T cell receptor beta chains from one sample, sequenced in a study of cytomegalovirus exposure and HLA in healthy donors. The data were produced by immunoSEQ multiplex PCR, yet TCRdb's version contains in-frame clones alone and is incomplete. In the table there are some 190,000 clones, 82% of which are singletons. Sequenced: PBMCs. These receptors originate from a man aged 35-49 years in good health and CMV-seronegative. Both conserved end residues are part of each CDR3. The D gene is left open where the match is weak. Not every row has a clone size; where given, it reads once, few, many or a size class.

>15|-|-|TRBV5-4|TRBJ1-1
CASNRPAGGETEAFF
TGTGCCAGCAACAGGCCGGCGGGGGGCGAGACTGAAGCTTTCTTT
>16|TRBD1|-|TRBV5-4|TRBJ2-3
CASSSKTGGATDTQYF
TGTGCCAGCAGCTCCAAGACAGGGGGCGCGACAGATACGCAGTATTTT
>15|-|-|TRBV5-4|TRBJ2-6
CASSSPDNRANVLTF
TGTGCCAGCAGCTCCCCAGATAATAGGGCCAACGTCCTGACTTTC
>13|-|-|TRBV27|TRBJ1-4
CASRIQVGEKLFF
TGTGCCAGCAGAATTCAAGTCGGTGAAAAACTGTTTTTT
>14|TRBD1|few|TRBV5-1|TRBJ2-7
CASSLGTGGGEQYF
TGCGCCAGCAGCTTGGGGACAGGGGGGGGCGAGCAGTACTTC
>16|TRBD1|-|TRBV19|TRBJ2-7
CAFLPDRGRMAYEQYF
TGTGCCTTCCTCCCGGACAGGGGGCGGATGGCCTACGAGCAGTACTTC
>14|TRBD1|-|TRBV4-3|TRBJ1-1
CASSQVGQGAPAFF
TGCGCCAGCAGCCAAGTGGGACAGGGGGCGCCGGCTTTCTTT
>16|TRBD1|-|TRBV7-9|TRBJ1-5
CASSFETGGSSQPQHF
TGTGCCAGCAGCTTCGAGACAGGGGGCTCGAGTCAGCCCCAGCATTTT
>15|TRBD1|few|TRBV6-5|TRBJ2-2
CASRADRANTGELFF
TGTGCCAGCAGGGCGGACAGGGCGAACACCGGGGAGCTGTTTTTT
>15|-|-|TRBV1|TRBJ2-5
CTSSHSIDSQETQYF
TGCACCAGCAGCCACTCAATCGACAGTCAAGAGACCCAGTACTTC
>15|-|few|TRBV28|TRBJ1-5
CASSPGTLGNQPQHF
TGTGCCAGCAGTCCAGGGACACTCGGCAATCAGCCCCAGCATTTT
>13|-|-|TRBV11-3|TRBJ2-5
CASSYEEAETQYF
TGTGCCAGCAGCTACGAAGAAGCGGAGACCCAGTACTTC
>15|TRBD1|-|TRBV11-3|TRBJ1-2
CASSSAGTGRYGYTF
TGTGCCAGCAGCTCGGCCGGGACAGGGAGGTATGGCTACACCTTC
>13|-|-|TRBV30|TRBJ1-1
CAWSLSQDTEAFF
TGTGCCTGGAGTCTCTCACAGGACACTGAAGCTTTCTTT
>13|TRBD1|-|TRBV6-1|TRBJ1-2
CASSADRIYGYTF
TGTGCCAGCAGCGCGGACAGGATCTATGGCTACACCTTC
>16|-|-|TRBV9|TRBJ1-1
CASSVDRGRGGTEAFF
TGTGCCAGCAGCGTAGATCGAGGTCGGGGGGGCACTGAAGCTTTCTTT
>13|TRBD1|-|TRBV27|TRBJ2-7
CASSPDRGYEQYF
TGTGCCAGCAGTCCGGACAGGGGGTACGAGCAGTACTTC
>16|TRBD1|once|TRBV27|TRBJ1-3
CASSSGDRGPGNTIYF
TGTGCCAGCAGTTCGGGAGACAGGGGGCCTGGAAACACCATATATTTT